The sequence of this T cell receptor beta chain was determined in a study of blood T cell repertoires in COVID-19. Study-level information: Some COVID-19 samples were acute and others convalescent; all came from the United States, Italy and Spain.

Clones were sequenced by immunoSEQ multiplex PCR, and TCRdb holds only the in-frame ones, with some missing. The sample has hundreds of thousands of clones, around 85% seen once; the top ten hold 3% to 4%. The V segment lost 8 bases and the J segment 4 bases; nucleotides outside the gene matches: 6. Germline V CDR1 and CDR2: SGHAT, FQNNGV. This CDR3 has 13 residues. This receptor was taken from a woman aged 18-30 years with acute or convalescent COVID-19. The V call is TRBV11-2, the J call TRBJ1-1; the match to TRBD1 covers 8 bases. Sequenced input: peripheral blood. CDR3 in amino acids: CASDDRGVTEAFF. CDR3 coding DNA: TGTGCCAGCGACGACAGGGGTGTCACTGAAGCTTTCTTT. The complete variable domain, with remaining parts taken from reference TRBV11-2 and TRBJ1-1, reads EAGVAQSPRYKIIEKRQSVAFWCNPISGHATLYWYQQILGQGPKLLIQFQNNGVVDDSQLPKDRFSAERLKGVDSTLKIQPAKLEDSAVYLCASDDRGVTEAFFGQGTRLTVV.